These T cell receptor beta chains were read from a single sample in a study of radiotherapy plus CTLA-4 blockade in lung cancer. Sequencing was performed with immunoSEQ multiplex PCR; in TCRdb, only in-frame clones are kept and a portion is missing. The sample yields about 51,000 clones, 75% to 80% seen once. Sequenced here: peripheral blood, sampled from a patient treated with radiotherapy plus ipilimumab. The receptors shown here come from a human donor with non-small cell lung cancer whose response to radiotherapy plus ipilimumab could not be evaluated. Each CDR3 is given without its conserved first and last residue.

v_gene,j_gene,CDR3aa
TRBV30,TRBJ2-1,AWSDFDRDVINEQF
TRBV18,TRBJ1-5,ASSPTGVRNQPQH
TRBV6-1,TRBJ2-1,ASSLPRGSGNEQF
TRBV28,TRBJ1-5,ASSLLNQPQH
TRBV9,TRBJ2-7,ASSVGGMASYEQY
TRBV28,TRBJ1-1,ASRGTGRVEAF
TRBV11-2,TRBJ1-1,ASSLDGMGAKPEAF
TRBV7-8,TRBJ2-1,ASSLEGGRQF
TRBV5-5,TRBJ2-7,ASSKGNGGVLREQY
TRBV4-2,TRBJ2-1,ASSQVPAGGPRSYNEQF
TRBV27,TRBJ2-7,ASTGPSEQY
TRBV2,TRBJ1-3,ASSGPSGSGNTIY
TRBV5-1,TRBJ2-2,ASSLAGVAGELF
TRBV28,TRBJ2-7,ASSTTGTGVHEQY
TRBV7-3,TRBJ2-1,ASSLTGGTGSYNEQF
TRBV7-2,TRBJ2-7,ASSKDRGNYEQY
TRBV9,TRBJ1-4,ASSPTGTTNEKLF
TRBV7-2,TRBJ2-7,ASSPSYEQY
TRBV27,TRBJ2-2,ASSFLANTGELF
TRBV6-6,TRBJ1-1,ASSIQMGQGNTEAF
TRBV4-3,TRBJ2-3,ASSQQRGVGGTTDTQY
TRBV5-1,TRBJ1-6,ASMEGRESPLH
TRBV6-1,TRBJ2-1,ASGFTSATYNEQF
TRBV7-8,TRBJ1-5,ASSLLQGSQPQH
TRBV28,TRBJ1-5,ASSPSGARNQPQH
TRBV4-3,TRBJ2-5,ASSQDEGDEETQY
TRBV9,TRBJ1-4,ASSLGTGREKLF
TRBV5-1,TRBJ2-7,ASSYTGTGAGYEQY
TRBV19,TRBJ1-2,ASTQIQGSWGYT
TRBV5-1,TRBJ1-1,ASSLTGGYAEAF
TRBV5-4,TRBJ2-7,ASSEPRGGEQY
TRBV28,TRBJ2-7,ASRTTRSGPYEQY
TRBV2,TRBJ1-1,ASNVRDKNTEAF
TRBV4-1,TRBJ1-1,ASSQDRDRDVNTEAF
TRBV18,TRBJ1-5,ASSPSVNNQPQH
TRBV15,TRBJ2-1,ATSGPGLAAYNEQF
TRBV18,TRBJ2-5,ASSSRGLAGDQETQY
TRBV4-1,TRBJ1-1,ASSQTIGVSSEAF
TRBV7-2,TRBJ1-1,ASSLQIQGEAF
TRBV4-1,TRBJ2-7,ASSQAPTSGISYEQY
TRBV19,TRBJ2-7,ASSISEGAYEQY
TRBV2,TRBJ2-7,ASSPELSYEQY
TRBV7-2,TRBJ1-5,ASSLTTAYSNQPQH
TRBV2,TRBJ1-5,ASKDRPGSNQPQH
TRBV7-2,TRBJ1-5,ASSRTRGSNQPQH
TRBV5-1,TRBJ2-5,ASSLHLLAGAETQY